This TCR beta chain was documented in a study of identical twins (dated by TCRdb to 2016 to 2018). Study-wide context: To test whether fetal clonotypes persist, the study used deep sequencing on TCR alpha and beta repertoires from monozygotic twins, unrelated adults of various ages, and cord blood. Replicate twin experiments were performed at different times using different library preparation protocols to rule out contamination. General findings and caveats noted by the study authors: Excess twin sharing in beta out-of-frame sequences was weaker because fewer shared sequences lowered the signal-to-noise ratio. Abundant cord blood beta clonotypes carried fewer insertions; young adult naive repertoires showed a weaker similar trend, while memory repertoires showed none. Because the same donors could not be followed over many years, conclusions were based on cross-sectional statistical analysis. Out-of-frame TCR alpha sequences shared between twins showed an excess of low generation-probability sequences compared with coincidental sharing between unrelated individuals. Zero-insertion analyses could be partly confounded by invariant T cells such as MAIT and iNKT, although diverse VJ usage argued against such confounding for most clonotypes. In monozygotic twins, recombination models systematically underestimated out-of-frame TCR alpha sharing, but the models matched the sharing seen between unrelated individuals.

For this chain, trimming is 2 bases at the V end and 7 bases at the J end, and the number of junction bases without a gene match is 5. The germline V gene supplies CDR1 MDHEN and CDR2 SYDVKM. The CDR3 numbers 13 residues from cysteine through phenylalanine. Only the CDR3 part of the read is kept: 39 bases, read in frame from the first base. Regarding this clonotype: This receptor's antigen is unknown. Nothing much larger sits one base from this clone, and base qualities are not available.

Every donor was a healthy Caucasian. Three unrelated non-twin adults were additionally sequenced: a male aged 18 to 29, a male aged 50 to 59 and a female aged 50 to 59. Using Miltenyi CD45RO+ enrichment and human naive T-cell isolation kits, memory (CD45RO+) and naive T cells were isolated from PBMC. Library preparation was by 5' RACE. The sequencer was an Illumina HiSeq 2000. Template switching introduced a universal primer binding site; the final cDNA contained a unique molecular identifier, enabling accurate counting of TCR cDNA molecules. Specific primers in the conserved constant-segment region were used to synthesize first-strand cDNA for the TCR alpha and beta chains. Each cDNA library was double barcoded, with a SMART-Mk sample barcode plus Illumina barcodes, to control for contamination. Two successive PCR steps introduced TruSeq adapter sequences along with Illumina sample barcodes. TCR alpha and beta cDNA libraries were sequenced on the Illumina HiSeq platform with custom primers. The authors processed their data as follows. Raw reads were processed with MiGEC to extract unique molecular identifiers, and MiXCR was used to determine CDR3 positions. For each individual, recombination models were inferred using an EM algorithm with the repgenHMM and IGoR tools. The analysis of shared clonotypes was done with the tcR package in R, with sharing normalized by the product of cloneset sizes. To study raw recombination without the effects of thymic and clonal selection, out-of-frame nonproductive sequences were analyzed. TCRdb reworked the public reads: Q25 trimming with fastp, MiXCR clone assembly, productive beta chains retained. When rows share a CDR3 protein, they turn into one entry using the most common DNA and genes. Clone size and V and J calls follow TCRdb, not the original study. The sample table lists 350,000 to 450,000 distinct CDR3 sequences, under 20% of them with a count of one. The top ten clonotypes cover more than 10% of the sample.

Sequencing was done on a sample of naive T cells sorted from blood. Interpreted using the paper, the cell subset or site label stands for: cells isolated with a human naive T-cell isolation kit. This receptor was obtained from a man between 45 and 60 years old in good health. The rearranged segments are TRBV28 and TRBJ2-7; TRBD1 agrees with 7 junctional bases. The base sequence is TGTGCCAGCAGTTTAGGGACAGCCGGAGAGCAGTACTTC. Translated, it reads CASSLGTAGEQYF.